This T cell receptor (beta chain) was profiled in a study of shared clonotypes between healthy human individuals (dated by TCRdb to about 2020). Study-wide context: A few men and two women, aged 18 to 49 years, made up the cohort. For each donor, CD4 naive and CD4 memory were each run on three plates, CD8 naive on two plates, and CD8 memory on one plate. Blood TCR repertoires of five healthy adults were deeply sequenced to estimate repertoire size and the extent of clonotype sharing between individuals. To increase sequencing depth and limit assay-specific biases, different laboratories used diverse techniques to prepare libraries and sequence TCR repertoires. Each donor's leukapheresis produced roughly between roughly 0.94 and 9.5 billion PBMCs. Results the study describes overall, beyond this receptor: Sampling was limited to blood, and TCR repertoires in tissue likely differ from TCR repertoires in blood. Pairwise subsampling led to the expectation that sequencing depth would affect the degree of clonotype sharing among donors. When a handful of donors were compared, the shared fraction of clonotypes was 5% to 6.5% for naive CD4, 3.5% to 4% for naive CD8, about 2.5% for memory CD4, and 0.35% to 0.4% for memory CD8. Naive subsets generally had larger estimated clonotype richness than memory subsets. Even with the large sequencing depth, rarefaction of the sorted-subset datasets indicated that sequencing was incomplete. Compared with non-shared clonotypes, clonotypes shared by all four sorted-subset donors had higher generation probabilities. The genetic and exposure-history diversity represented was limited by the small number of donors.

On this clone itself: Its antigen remains undetermined. No base-level quality is on record; no much larger clone is a single base apart.

The donors were healthy, HIV-negative adults with no recently reported acute infections or vaccinations. Every donor was a Caucasian adult residing in Nashville, Tennessee, USA. CD4+ T cells were enriched through magnetic negative selection, after which naive cells were positively selected on CD45RA and the remaining negative fraction served as the memory subset. Blood was obtained by leukapheresis, after which PBMCs were separated by Ficoll-Histopaque density gradient centrifugation and cryopreserved in liquid nitrogen vapor phase. Purity and quantity of every magnetically sorted T cell population were checked by analytical flow cytometry. Genomic DNA was isolated from each sorted fraction and quantified by UV absorbance on a Nanodrop 2000c. The CDR3 runs 17 amino acids, cysteine and phenylalanine included. The kept DNA is CDR3 alone, 51 bases in frame from the first base. Relative to germline, V is 0 bases shorter and J is 5 bases shorter, with 20 bases between their ends. The germline V gene yields MGHRA for CDR1 and YSYEKL for CDR2.

TCR CDR3 regions were amplified from genomic DNA by multiplex PCR using the deep immunoSEQ assay. Extracted genomic DNA from each cell subset was distributed evenly across all wells of several immunoSEQ 96-well plates, and each plate was treated as a replicate. For sorted subsets, each replicate PCR was loaded with about 200 ng genomic DNA, equivalent to some 27,000 T cell genomes. The purified libraries were quantified using a Qubit 3.0 fluorometer, sized with a Bioanalyzer 2100, and then quantified again using the KAPA Library Quantification kit. Each immunoSEQ 96-well plate was sequenced on its own single-read 150-cycle Illumina NextSeq 550 flow cell. Per the original workflow: Because only junctional sequences without quality scores were contained in the immunoSEQ output, filtering matching that applied to full-length reads could not be performed. To assign V/J genes and CDR3, sequences were annotated using PyIR, a Python wrapper for IgBLAST v1.9, with IMGT germline references. Any read was removed if the V/J assignment was weak (E-value above 1e-6), the CDR3 was missing, or the read contained stop codons, out-of-frame junctions, or ambiguous translated residues. V3J clonotypes were defined by identical inferred V gene, J gene, and CDR3 amino acid sequence. Percentage overlap between repertoires was computed as shared unique clonotypes divided by the size of the smaller repertoire. Three approaches were used to assess repertoire richness: RTK rarefaction, the Chao1 estimator, and Recon v2.1 estimates of unobserved clonotypes. Generation probabilities for all TCRbeta clonotypes obtained by the gDNA method from a handful of donors were computed using OLGA. In TCRdb, the immuneACCESS table is reduced to in-frame sequences with V and J assigned. These tables do not hold every clone; where another copy was compared, an unresolved V gene accounts for under half, and the others remain unexplained. That table supplies the V and J calls and clone size; D and trimming were determined from the DNA. Present in this sample are some 1.5 million clones, 98% of which were seen just once. The biggest ten clones account for roughly 0.42% of the sample.

Recombination joined TRBV4-1 with TRBJ2-7; TRBD2 is perhaps the D gene, given 5 matching bases. Sequenced input: naive CD4+ T cells sorted from blood. The cell subset or site label, as the study defines it: CD45RA+ positively selected. The receptor's source is a man aged 30 to 45 in good health. The CDR3 has the sequence CASSQDPARGRPDEQYF. The DNA sequence is as follows: TGCGCCAGCAGCCAAGATCCCGCGAGAGGGCGGCCCGACGAGCAGTACTTC.